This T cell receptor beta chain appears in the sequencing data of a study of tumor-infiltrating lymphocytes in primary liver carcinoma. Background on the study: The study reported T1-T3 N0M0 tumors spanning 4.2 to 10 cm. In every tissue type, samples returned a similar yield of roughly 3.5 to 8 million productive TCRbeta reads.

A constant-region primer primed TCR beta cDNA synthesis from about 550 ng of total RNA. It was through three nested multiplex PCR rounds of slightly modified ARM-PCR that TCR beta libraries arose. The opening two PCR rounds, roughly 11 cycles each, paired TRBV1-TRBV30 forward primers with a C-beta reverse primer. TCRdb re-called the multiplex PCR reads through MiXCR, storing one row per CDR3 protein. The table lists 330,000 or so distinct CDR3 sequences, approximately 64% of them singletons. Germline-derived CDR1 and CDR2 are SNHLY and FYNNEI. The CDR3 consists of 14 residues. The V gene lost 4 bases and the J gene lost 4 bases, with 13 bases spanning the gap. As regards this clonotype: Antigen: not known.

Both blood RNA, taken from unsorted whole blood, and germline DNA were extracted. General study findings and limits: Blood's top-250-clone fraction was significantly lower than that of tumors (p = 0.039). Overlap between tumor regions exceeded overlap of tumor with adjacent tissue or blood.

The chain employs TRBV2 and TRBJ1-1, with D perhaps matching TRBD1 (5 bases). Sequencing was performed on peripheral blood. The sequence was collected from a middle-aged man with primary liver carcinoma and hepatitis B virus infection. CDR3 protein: CASSGEGRGTEAFF. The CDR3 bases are TGTGCCAGCAGTGGGGAGGGGAGAGGCACTGAAGCTTTCTTT. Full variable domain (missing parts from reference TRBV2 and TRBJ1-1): EPEVTQTPSHQVTQMGQEVILRCVPISNHLYFYWYRQILGQKVEFLVSFYNNEISEKSEIFDDQFSVERPDGSNFTLKIRSTKLEDSAMYFCASSGEGRGTEAFFGQGTRLTVV.